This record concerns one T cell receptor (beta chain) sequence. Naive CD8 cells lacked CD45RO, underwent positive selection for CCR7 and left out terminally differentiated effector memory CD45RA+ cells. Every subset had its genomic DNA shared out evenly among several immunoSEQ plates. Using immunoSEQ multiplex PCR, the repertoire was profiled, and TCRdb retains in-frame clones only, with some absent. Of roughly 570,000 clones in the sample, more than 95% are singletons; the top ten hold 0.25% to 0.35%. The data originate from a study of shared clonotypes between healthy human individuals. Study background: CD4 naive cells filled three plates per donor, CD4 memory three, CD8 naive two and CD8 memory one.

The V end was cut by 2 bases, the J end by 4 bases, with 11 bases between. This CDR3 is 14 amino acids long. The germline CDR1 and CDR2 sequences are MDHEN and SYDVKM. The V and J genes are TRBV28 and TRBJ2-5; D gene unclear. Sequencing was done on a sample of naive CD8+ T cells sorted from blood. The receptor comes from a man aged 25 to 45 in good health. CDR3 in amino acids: CASSLPGNPETQYF. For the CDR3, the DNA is TGTGCCAGCAGTTTACCTGGTAACCCAGAGACCCAGTACTTC.